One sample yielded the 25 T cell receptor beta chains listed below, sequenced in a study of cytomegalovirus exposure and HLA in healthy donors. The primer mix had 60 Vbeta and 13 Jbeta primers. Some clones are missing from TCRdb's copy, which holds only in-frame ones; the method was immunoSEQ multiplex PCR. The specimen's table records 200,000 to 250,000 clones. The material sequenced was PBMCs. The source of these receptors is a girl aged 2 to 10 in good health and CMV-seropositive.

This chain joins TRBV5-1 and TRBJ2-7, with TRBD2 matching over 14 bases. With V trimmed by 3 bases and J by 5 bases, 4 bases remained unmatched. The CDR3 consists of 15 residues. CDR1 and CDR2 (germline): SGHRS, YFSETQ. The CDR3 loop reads CASSSPGLAGDEQYF. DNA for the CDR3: TGCGCCAGCAGCTCTCCGGGACTAGCGGGAGACGAGCAGTACTTC.

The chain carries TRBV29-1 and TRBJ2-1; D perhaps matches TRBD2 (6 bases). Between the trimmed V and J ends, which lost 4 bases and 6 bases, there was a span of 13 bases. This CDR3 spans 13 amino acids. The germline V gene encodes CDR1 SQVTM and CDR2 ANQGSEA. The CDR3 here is CSVVPREINEQFF. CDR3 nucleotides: TGCAGCGTTGTTCCCCGGGAGATCAATGAGCAGTTCTTC.

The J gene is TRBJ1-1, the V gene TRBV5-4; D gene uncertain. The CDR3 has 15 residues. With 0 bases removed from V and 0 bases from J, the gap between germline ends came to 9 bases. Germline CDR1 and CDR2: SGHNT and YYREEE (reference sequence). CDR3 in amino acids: CASSLGAEMNTEAFF. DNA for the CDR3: TGTGCCAGCAGCTTGGGGGCCGAGATGAACACTGAAGCTTTCTTT.

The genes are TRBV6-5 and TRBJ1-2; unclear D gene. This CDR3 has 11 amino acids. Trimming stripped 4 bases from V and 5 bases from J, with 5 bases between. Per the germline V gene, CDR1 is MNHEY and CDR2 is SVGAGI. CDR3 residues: CASSSGYGYTF. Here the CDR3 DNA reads TGTGCCAGCAGTTCGGGATATGGCTACACCTTC.

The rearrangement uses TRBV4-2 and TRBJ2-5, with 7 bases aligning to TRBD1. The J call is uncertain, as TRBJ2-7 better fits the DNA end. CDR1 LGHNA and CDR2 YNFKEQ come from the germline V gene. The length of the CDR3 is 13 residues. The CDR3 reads CASSPNRGLEQYF. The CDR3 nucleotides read TGTGCCAGCAGCCCGAACAGGGGCCTCGAGCAGTACTTC.

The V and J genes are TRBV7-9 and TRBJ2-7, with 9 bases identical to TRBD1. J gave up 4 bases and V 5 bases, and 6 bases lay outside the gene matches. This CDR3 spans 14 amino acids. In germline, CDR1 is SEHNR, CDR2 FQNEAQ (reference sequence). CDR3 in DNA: TGTGCCAGCAGCCGGGACAGGGTTCCTTACGAGCAGTACTTC. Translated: CASSRDRVPYEQYF.

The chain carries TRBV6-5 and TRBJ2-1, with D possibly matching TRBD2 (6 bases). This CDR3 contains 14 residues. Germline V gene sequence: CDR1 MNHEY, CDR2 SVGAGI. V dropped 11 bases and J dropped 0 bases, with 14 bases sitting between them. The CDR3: CASTGGSSYNEQFF. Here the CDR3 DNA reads TGTGCCTCAACCGGAGGGAGCTCCTACAATGAGCAGTTCTTC.

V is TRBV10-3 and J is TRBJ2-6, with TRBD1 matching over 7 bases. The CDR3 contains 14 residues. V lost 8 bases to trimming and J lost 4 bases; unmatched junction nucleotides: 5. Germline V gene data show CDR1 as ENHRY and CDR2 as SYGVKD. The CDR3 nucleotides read TGTGCCATCCATACAGGGGACGGGGCCAACGTCCTGACTTTC. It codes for CAIHTGDGANVLTF.

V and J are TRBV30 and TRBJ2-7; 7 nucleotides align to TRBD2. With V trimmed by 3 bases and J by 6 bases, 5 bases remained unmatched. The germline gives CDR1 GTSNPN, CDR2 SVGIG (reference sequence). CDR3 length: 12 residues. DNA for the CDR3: TGTGCCTGGAGCCGACTAGCAGGCGAGCAGTACTTC. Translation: CAWSRLAGEQYF.

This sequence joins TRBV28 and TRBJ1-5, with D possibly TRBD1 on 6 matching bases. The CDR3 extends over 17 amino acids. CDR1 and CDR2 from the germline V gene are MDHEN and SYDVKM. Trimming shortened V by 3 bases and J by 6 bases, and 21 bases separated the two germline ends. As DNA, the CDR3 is TGTGCCAGCAGTTTTGGGCCTTGGGGGGGGCAGGGTCAGCCCCAGCATTTT. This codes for CASSFGPWGGQGQPQHF.

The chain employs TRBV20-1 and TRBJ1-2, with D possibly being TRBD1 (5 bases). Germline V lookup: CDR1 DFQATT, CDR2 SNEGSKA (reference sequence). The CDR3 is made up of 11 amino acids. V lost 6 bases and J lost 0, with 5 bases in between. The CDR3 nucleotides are TGCAGTGCCAGGGCTAACTATGGCTACACCTTC. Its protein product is CSARANYGYTF.

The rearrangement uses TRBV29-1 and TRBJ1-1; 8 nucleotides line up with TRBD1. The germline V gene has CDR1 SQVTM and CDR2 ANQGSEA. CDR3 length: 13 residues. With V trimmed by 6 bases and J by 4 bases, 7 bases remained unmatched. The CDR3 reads CSVDRGGGTEAFF. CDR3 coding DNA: TGCAGCGTCGACAGGGGCGGCGGCACTGAAGCTTTCTTT.

CDR3 nucleotides: TGTGCCAGCAGCTTAGTCCTAGCTATGGTGGTGAATGAGCAGTTCTTC. Translated, it gives CASSLVLAMVVNEQFF. The rearrangement joins TRBV11-2 to TRBJ2-1; D perhaps matches TRBD2 (5 bases). V was shortened by 1 base and J by 7 bases, with 17 bases between the two germline ends. The germline CDR1 and CDR2 sequences are SGHAT and FQNNGV. This CDR3 is 16 amino acids long.

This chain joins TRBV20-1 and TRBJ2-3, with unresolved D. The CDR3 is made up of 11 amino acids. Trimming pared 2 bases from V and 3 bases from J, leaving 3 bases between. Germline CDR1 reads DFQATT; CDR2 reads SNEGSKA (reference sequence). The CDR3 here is CSARLTDTQYF. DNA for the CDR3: TGCAGTGCTAGACTGACAGATACGCAGTATTTT.

As DNA, the CDR3 is TGTGCCAGCAGCCCCTCCCCCAGCGGGAACTATGGCTACACCTTC. Protein sequence: CASSPSPSGNYGYTF. The chain employs TRBV7-6 and TRBJ1-2; unclear D gene. With 5 bases removed from V and 2 bases from J, the gap between germline ends came to 15 bases. Germline CDR1 SGHVS, CDR2 FNYEAQ. The CDR3 runs 15 residues.

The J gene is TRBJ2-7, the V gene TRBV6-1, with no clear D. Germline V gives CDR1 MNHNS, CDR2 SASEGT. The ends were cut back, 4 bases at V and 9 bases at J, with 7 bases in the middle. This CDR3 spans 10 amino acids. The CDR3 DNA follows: TGTGCCAGCAGTGTGGCAGGGCAGTACTTC. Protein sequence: CASSVAGQYF.

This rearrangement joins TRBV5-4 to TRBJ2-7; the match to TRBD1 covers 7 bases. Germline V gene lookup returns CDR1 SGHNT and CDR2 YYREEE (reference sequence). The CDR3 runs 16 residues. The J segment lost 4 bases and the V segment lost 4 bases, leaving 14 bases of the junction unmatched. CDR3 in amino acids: CASSGRQGKTGYEQYF. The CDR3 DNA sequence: TGTGCCAGCAGCGGCCGACAGGGAAAAACAGGATACGAGCAGTACTTC.

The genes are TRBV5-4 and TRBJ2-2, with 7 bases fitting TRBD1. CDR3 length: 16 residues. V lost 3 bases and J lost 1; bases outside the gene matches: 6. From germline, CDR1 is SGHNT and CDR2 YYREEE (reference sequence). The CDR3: CASSSLTGKNTGELFF. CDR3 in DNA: TGTGCCAGCAGCTCATTGACAGGGAAGAACACCGGGGAGCTGTTTTTT.

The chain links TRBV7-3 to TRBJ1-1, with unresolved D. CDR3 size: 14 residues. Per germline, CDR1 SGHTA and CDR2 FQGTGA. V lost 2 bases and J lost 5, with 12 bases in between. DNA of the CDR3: TGTGCCAGCAGCTTATCGTCGGCGGGGACTGAAGCTTTCTTT. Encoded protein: CASSLSSAGTEAFF.

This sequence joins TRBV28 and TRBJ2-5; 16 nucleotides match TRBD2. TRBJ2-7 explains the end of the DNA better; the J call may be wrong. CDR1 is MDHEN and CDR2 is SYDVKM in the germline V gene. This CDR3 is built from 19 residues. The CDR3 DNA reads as TGTGCCAGCAGTTTCGTTCTCGGGGGACTAGCGGGAGGGTACTACGAGCAGTACTTC. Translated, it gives CASSFVLGGLAGGYYEQYF.

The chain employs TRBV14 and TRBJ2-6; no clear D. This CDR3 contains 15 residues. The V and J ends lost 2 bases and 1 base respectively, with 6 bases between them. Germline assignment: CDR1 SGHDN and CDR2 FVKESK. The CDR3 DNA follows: TGTGCCAGCAGCCAAAGCCTTTCTGGGGCCAACGTCCTGACTTTC. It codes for CASSQSLSGANVLTF.

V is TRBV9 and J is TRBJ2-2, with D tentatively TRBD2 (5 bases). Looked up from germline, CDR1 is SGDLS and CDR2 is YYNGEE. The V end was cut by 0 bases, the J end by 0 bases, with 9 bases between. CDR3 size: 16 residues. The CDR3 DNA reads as TGTGCCAGCAGCGTAGCGGGGAACGCGAACACCGGGGAGCTGTTTTTT. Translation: CASSVAGNANTGELFF.

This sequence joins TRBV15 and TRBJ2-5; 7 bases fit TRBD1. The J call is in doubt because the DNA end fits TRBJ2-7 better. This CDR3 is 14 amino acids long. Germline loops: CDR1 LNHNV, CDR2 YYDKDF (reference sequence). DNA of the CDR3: TGTGCCACCAGCAGAGGTACACAGGGGTACGAGCAGTACTTC. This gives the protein CATSRGTQGYEQYF.

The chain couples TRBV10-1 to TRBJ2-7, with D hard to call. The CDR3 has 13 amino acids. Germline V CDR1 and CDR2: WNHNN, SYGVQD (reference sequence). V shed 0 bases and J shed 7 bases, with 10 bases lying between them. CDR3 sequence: CASSESRSGEQYF. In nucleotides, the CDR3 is TGCGCCAGCAGTGAGTCGAGAAGTGGTGAGCAGTACTTC.

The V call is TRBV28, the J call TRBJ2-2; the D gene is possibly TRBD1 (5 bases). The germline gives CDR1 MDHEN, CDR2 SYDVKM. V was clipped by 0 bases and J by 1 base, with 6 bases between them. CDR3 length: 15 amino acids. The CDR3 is CASSLWGQNTGELFF. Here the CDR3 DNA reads TGTGCCAGCAGTTTATGGGGGCAGAACACCGGGGAGCTGTTTTTT.